The 25 T cell receptor beta chains reported below all come from one sample, sequenced in a study of cytomegalovirus exposure and HLA in healthy donors. The PCR was carried out with 60 Vbeta primers and 13 Jbeta primers. TCRdb's copy holds only in-frame clones and misses some; the assay was immunoSEQ multiplex PCR. Of some 150,000 clones listed, roughly 77% were seen once; the top ten hold around 3.2%. Sequencing input: PBMCs. The source of these receptors is a man between 40 and 49 years old in good health and CMV-seronegative.

The chain is built from TRBV5-1 and TRBJ1-6, with TRBD1 matching over 7 bases. The CDR3 totals 18 residues. Trimming removed 4 bases from V and 0 bases from J; junction bases left unmatched: 10. Germline CDR1 SGHRS, CDR2 YFSETQ. The CDR3 bases are TGCGCCAGCAGCGATAGCCCGGGACAGAGCTCCTATAATTCACCCCTCCACTTT. It encodes CASSDSPGQSSYNSPLHF.

The rearrangement links TRBV5-1 to TRBJ2-1; 11 bases map to TRBD2. V dropped 4 bases and J dropped 3; count of bases not matched to a gene: 6. Germline CDR1 and CDR2: SGHRS and YFSETQ. The CDR3 extends over 16 amino acids. CDR3 region: CASSGRLAGGYNEQFF. CDR3 coding DNA: TGCGCCAGCAGCGGGAGGCTAGCGGGGGGCTACAATGAGCAGTTCTTC.

The chain recombines TRBV18 with TRBJ1-2; D might be TRBD1 (6 bases). The CDR3 consists of 14 residues. Looked up from germline, CDR1 is KGHSH and CDR2 is LQKENI. The ends were cut back, 3 bases at V and 8 bases at J, with 16 bases in the middle. CDR3 DNA sequence: TGTGCCAGCTCACCGATACAGGGACCGGAGGGCTACACCTTC. Its translation is CASSPIQGPEGYTF.

The V and J genes are TRBV4-2 and TRBJ2-1; TRBD2 aligns across 9 bases. This CDR3 comprises 15 residues. V shed 2 bases and J 3 bases; nucleotides not matched to a gene: 2. Germline V CDR1 and CDR2: LGHNA, YNFKEQ. CDR3 in amino acids: CASSQNSGGYNEQFF. DNA of the CDR3: TGTGCCAGCAGCCAAAATAGCGGGGGCTACAATGAGCAGTTCTTC.

The CDR3 here is CASSQDSPGLAAWDTQYF. CDR3 sequence (DNA): TGCGCCAGCAGCCAAGATTCTCCGGGACTAGCAGCCTGGGATACGCAGTATTTT. The rearrangement joins TRBV4-1 to TRBJ2-3, with 9 bases lining up with TRBD2. V lost 0 bases and J lost 6; bases outside the gene matches: 13. The germline V gene encodes CDR1 MGHRA and CDR2 YSYEKL. This CDR3 contains 18 residues.

The J gene is TRBJ2-1, the V gene TRBV7-8, with 9 bases aligning to TRBD2. Germline V CDR1 and CDR2: SGHVS, FQNEAQ. The CDR3 covers 15 residues. The V segment lost 6 bases and the J segment 9 bases; nucleotides outside the gene matches: 12. The CDR3 region is CASSSEAAGGGEQFF. The CDR3 DNA reads TGTGCCAGCAGTTCCGAGGCGGCGGGGGGGGGTGAGCAGTTCTTC.

The genes are TRBV7-2 and TRBJ1-1; 8 nucleotides line up with TRBD1. The CDR3 length is 15 residues. Germline V gene data show CDR1 as SGHTA and CDR2 as FQGNSA. Unmatched junction bases numbered 5, after V lost 4 bases and J lost 1 base. The CDR3 nucleotides read TGTGCCAGCAGCTACCAGACAGGGGAGAACACTGAAGCTTTCTTT. Translation gives CASSYQTGENTEAFF.

The sample holds a few counts of this clone. The chain joins TRBV2 to TRBJ2-7; TRBD1 is a possible D gene (6 bases). CDR3 size: 12 residues. V lost 6 bases and J lost 0, with 6 bases in between. Looked up from germline, CDR1 is SNHLY and CDR2 is FYNNEI. This CDR3 is CASRDSSYEQYF. As DNA, the CDR3 is TGTGCCAGCAGGGACAGCTCCTACGAGCAGTACTTC.

This CDR3 is CASSPPGSAASYNEQFF. The CDR3 region has the DNA TGTGCCAGCTCACCTCCCGGATCAGCGGCTTCCTACAATGAGCAGTTCTTC. This chain connects TRBV18 to TRBJ2-1; a weak D match, TRBD2 (5 bases). CDR1 is KGHSH and CDR2 is LQKENI in the germline V gene. The CDR3 runs 17 residues. V shed 3 bases and J shed 1 base, with 16 bases lying between them.

The chain combines TRBV28 with TRBJ1-6; 7 bases align to TRBD1. Looked up from germline, CDR1 is MDHEN and CDR2 is SYDVKM. V lost 5 bases to trimming and J lost 4 bases; unmatched junction nucleotides: 5. There are 15 residues in the CDR3. Here the CDR3 DNA reads TGTGCCAGCAGTAGCCGGGACAGTTATAATTCACCCCTCCACTTT. The encoded protein is CASSSRDSYNSPLHF.

This chain joins TRBV2 and TRBJ2-3; 11 bases are shared with TRBD2. The CDR3 totals 16 residues. Germline V CDR1 and CDR2: SNHLY, FYNNEI. J gave up 7 bases and V 3 bases, and 9 bases lay outside the gene matches. The DNA for the CDR3 is TGTGCCAGCAGTGATGTAGCGGGGGGGAATTGGCATACGCAGTATTTT. It codes for CASSDVAGGNWHTQYF.

The chain carries TRBV28 and TRBJ1-2; 11 bases fit TRBD1. V shed 6 bases and J 4 bases; nucleotides not matched to a gene: 13. CDR3 size: 17 residues. Germline V gives CDR1 MDHEN, CDR2 SYDVKM. CDR3 sequence: CASRTSPGTGGLYGYTF. For the CDR3, the DNA is TGTGCCAGCAGAACGTCCCCCGGGACAGGGGGGCTCTATGGCTACACCTTC.

The chain carries TRBV11-3 and TRBJ2-3; maybe TRBD2 (5 bases). With 1 base removed from V and 2 bases from J, the gap between germline ends came to 7 bases. The germline CDR1 and CDR2 sequences are SGHNT and YENEEA. The CDR3 consists of 14 residues. Here the CDR3 DNA reads TGTGCCAGCAGCTTAGGGGGAGACACAGATACGCAGTATTTT. Translated, it gives CASSLGGDTDTQYF.

This clone was recorded only once. This chain joins TRBV28 and TRBJ1-2; maybe TRBD1 (5 bases). There are 16 residues in the CDR3. Germline lookup yields CDR1 MDHEN and CDR2 SYDVKM. V shed 1 base and J shed 3 bases, with 15 bases lying between them. CDR3 in DNA: TGTGCCAGCAGTTTATCTGCGGGGCAGGCCTACTATGGCTACACCTTC. This translates into CASSLSAGQAYYGYTF.

V and J are TRBV7-8 and TRBJ1-2; no definite D call. Trimming removed 2 bases at V and 5 bases at J, with 12 bases between. The CDR3 has 14 residues. Per the germline V gene, CDR1 is SGHVS and CDR2 is FQNEAQ. For the CDR3, the DNA is TGTGCCAGCAGCTTATCCGGTGGGAGATATGGCTACACCTTC. Its protein product is CASSLSGGRYGYTF.

The V gene is TRBV28, the J gene TRBJ1-2; the D gene is possibly TRBD1 (6 bases). Trimming left V 6 bases short and J 8 bases short, with 13 bases between. The V gene's germline CDR1 is MDHEN and CDR2 SYDVKM. The CDR3 consists of 12 residues. CDR3 DNA sequence: TGTGCCAGCAGCAGCACAGGGCGCGGCTACACCTTC. Translated, it gives CASSSTGRGYTF.

This clone was observed once. The chain combines TRBV29-1 with TRBJ2-1; 12 nucleotides match TRBD2. This CDR3 spans 18 amino acids. Germline trimming cut 7 bases from V and 0 bases from J; bases unmatched to any gene: 13. CDR1 SQVTM and CDR2 ANQGSEA come from the germline V gene. The CDR3 region has the DNA TGCAGCGCGCGGGAGCCGGGACTAGCGGGCTCCTCCTACAATGAGCAGTTCTTC. Translating it yields CSAREPGLAGSSYNEQFF.

This clone has more than one count but fewer than ten. The V gene is TRBV6-1, the J gene TRBJ1-1; a possible D gene is TRBD1 (6 bases). Trimming took 11 bases from V and 0 from J, leaving 16 bases between them. Germline V CDR1 and CDR2: MNHNS, SASEGT. This CDR3 is 14 amino acids long. DNA for the CDR3: TGTGCCGGATCGATGCAGGGGATGAACACTGAAGCTTTCTTT. As protein: CAGSMQGMNTEAFF.

Notes on this clone: An end of the junction differs from the germline gene, which may be a read error. The chain uses TRBV7-9 and TRBJ1-6, with 9 bases lining up with TRBD1. This CDR3 is 11 amino acids long. Looked up from germline, CDR1 is SEHNR and CDR2 is FQNEAQ (reference sequence). The chain's CDR3 is CASSLGDREYF. CDR3 bases: TGTGCCAGCAGCTTAGGGGACAGGGAATACTTT.

This clone has a single count. The V gene is TRBV7-2, the J gene TRBJ2-5, with TRBD1 identical over 8 bases. The J call is uncertain, as TRBJ2-7 better fits the DNA end. CDR1 is SGHTA and CDR2 is FQGNSA in the germline V gene. The CDR3 length is 16 residues. For the CDR3, the DNA is TGTGCCAGCAGCTCCACCTTCGGGACAGGAGGCTACGAGCAGTACTTC. Encoded protein: CASSSTFGTGGYEQYF.

The V call is TRBV6-6, the J call TRBJ1-2; 7 bases align to TRBD1. Germline values: CDR1 MNHNY, CDR2 SVGAGI (reference sequence). V shed 4 bases, J shed 2 bases, and the junction held 7 bases outside the gene matches. CDR3 length: 15 amino acids. This CDR3 reads CASSWRDRANYGYTF. The CDR3 DNA reads as TGTGCCAGCAGTTGGAGAGACAGGGCCAACTATGGCTACACCTTC.

V usage is TRBV27 and J usage is TRBJ2-7; 10 bases fit TRBD2. V was pared by 9 bases and J by 3 bases, with 8 bases of the junction left unmatched. Germline assignment: CDR1 MNHEY and CDR2 SMNVEV (reference sequence). The CDR3 extends over 14 amino acids. CDR3 sequence: CASTWTSGNYEQYF. The CDR3 nucleotides are TGTGCCAGTACCTGGACTAGCGGAAACTACGAGCAGTACTTC.

The chain carries TRBV6-5 and TRBJ2-3, with a weak D call TRBD2 (6 bases). CDR1 and CDR2 from the germline V gene are MNHEY and SVGAGI. The length of the CDR3 is 15 residues. V was trimmed by 2 bases and J by 6 bases, leaving 15 bases between them. The CDR3 DNA sequence: TGTGCCAGCAGTTACGGACTAACCTCGTCCGATACGCAGTATTTT. Translated, it gives CASSYGLTSSDTQYF.

The rearrangement links TRBV7-9 to TRBJ2-5, with TRBD2 as a possible D gene (5 bases). The ends were cut back, 0 bases at V and 3 bases at J, with 11 bases in the middle. Germline values: CDR1 SEHNR, CDR2 FQNEAQ (reference sequence). This CDR3 has 15 amino acids. CDR3 nucleotide sequence: TGTGCCAGCAGCTTAGCGCTCCGGGGTAAAGAGACCCAGTACTTC. This encodes CASSLALRGKETQYF.

This clone was detected a few times. V and J are TRBV29-1 and TRBJ2-4; 8 bases map to TRBD2. The V segment lost 7 bases and the J segment 1 base; nucleotides outside the gene matches: 6. The CDR3 length is 14 residues. Germline V gives CDR1 SQVTM, CDR2 ANQGSEA. The chain's CDR3 is CSAWGGGAKNIQYF. DNA of the CDR3: TGCAGCGCTTGGGGCGGGGGGGCCAAAAACATTCAGTACTTC.